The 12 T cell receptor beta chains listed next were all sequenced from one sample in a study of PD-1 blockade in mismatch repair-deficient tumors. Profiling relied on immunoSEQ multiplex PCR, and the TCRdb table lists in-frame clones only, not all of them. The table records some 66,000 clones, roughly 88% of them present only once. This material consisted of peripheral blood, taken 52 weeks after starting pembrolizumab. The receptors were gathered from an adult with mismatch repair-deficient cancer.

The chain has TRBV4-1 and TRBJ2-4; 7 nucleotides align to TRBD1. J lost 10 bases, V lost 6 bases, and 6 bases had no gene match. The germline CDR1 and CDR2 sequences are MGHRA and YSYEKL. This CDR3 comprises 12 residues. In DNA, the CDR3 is TGCGCCAGCAGTCTCACAGGGGTGATTCAGTACTTC. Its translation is CASSLTGVIQYF.

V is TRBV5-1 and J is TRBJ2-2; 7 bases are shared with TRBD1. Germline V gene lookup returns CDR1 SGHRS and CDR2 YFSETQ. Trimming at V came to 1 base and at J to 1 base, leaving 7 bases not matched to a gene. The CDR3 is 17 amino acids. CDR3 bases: TGCGCCAGCAGCTTGAGTATGGGACAGAAGAACACCGGGGAGCTGTTTTTT. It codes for CASSLSMGQKNTGELFF.

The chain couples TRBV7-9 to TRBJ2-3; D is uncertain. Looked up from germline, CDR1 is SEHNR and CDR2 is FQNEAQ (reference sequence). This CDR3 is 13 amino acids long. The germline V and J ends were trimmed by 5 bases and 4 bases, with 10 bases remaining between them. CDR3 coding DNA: TGTGCCAGCAGCCCAAGAGTCCCAGATACGCAGTATTTT. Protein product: CASSPRVPDTQYF.

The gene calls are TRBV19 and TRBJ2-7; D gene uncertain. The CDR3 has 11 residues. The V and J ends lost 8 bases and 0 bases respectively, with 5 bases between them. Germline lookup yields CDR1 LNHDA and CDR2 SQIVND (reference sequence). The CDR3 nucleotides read TGTGCCAGTGCTGGCTCCTACGAGCAGTACTTC. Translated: CASAGSYEQYF.

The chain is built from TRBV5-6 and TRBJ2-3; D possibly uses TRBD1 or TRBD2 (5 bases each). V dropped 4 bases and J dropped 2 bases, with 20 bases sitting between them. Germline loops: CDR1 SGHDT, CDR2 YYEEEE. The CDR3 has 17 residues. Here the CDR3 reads CASSEVSLGVTTDTQYF. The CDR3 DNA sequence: TGTGCCAGCAGCGAAGTCTCTTTGGGGGTCACCACAGATACGCAGTATTTT.

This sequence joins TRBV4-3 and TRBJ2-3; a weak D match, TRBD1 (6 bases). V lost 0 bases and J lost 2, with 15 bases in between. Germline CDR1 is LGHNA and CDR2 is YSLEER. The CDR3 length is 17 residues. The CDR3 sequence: CASSQDPGQIYTDTQYF. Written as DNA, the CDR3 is TGCGCCAGCAGCCAAGACCCCGGACAGATTTACACAGATACGCAGTATTTT.

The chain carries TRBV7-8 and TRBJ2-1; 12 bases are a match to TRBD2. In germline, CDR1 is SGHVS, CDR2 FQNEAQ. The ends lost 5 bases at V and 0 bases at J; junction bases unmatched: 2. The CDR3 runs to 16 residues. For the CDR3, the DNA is TGTGCCAGCAGCCAGGGACTAGCGGGCTCCTACAATGAGCAGTTCTTC. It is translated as CASSQGLAGSYNEQFF.

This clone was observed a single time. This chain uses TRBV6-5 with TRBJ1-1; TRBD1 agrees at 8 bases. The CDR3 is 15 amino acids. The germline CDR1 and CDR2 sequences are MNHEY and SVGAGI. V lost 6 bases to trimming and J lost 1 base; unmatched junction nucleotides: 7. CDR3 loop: CASRKGTGGNTEAFF. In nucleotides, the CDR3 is TGTGCCAGCAGGAAAGGAACAGGGGGGAACACTGAAGCTTTCTTT.

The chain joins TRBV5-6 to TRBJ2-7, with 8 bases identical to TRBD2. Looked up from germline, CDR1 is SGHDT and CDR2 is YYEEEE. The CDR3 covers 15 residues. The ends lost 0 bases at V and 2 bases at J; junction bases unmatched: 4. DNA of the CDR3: TGTGCCAGCAGCTTGGGTTCCGGGAGGGCCTACGAGCAGTACTTC. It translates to CASSLGSGRAYEQYF. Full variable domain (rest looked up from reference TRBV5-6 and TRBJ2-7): DAGVTQSPTHLIKTRGQQVTLRCSPKSGHDTVSWYQQALGQGPQFIFQYYEEEERQRGNFPDRFSGHQFPNYSSELNVNALLLGDSALYLCASSLGSGRAYEQYFGPGTRLTVT.

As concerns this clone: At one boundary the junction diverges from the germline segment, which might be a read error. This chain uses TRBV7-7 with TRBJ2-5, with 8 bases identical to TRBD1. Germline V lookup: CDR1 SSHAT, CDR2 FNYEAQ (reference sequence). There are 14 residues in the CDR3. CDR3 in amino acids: CASSPGGRQETQYF. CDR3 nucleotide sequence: TGTGCTAGCAGCCCAGGGGGCCGTCAAGAGACCCAGTACTTC.

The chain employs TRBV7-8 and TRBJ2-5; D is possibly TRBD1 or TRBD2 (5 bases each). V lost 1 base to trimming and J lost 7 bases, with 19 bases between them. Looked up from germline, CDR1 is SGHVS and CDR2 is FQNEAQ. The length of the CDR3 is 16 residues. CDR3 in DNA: TGTGCCAGCAGCTTAGTTCCCGCAGGGTTGGCGGGGACCCAGTACTTC. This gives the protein CASSLVPAGLAGTQYF.

The CDR3 DNA is TGTGCCATCAGCGGACCGGGACAGCAAGAGACCCAGTACTTC. It specifies CAISGPGQQETQYF. The chain is built from TRBV10-3 and TRBJ2-5; TRBD1 agrees at 7 bases. In germline, CDR1 is ENHRY, CDR2 SYGVKD. This CDR3 has 14 amino acids. J gave up 2 bases and V 6 bases, and 6 bases lay outside the gene matches.